The present TCR beta chain was sequenced within a study of cytomegalovirus exposure and HLA in healthy donors. This CDR3 comprises 15 residues. CDR1 is SGHRS and CDR2 is YFSETQ in the germline V gene. The ends lost 0 bases at V and 7 bases at J; junction bases unmatched: 9. The donors were members of the roughly 120-subject validation cohort (separate from the approximately 670-subject first cohort). Assay: immunoSEQ multiplex PCR; the TCRdb copy retains only in-frame clones and omits some. The table includes about 160,000 clones, around 96% detected once. Of note for this clone: The antigen remains undetermined.

Study observations and caveats: While the bulk of TCR sequences proved rare, some public TCRs turned up in many donors. A few CMV-associated chains were confirmed in vitro to be specific for CMV antigens.

Sequenced input: PBMCs. The sequence was collected from a woman younger than 35 in good health and CMV-seronegative. The gene calls are TRBV5-1 and TRBJ1-2, with 7 bases aligning to TRBD1. CDR3 nucleotide sequence: TGCGCCAGCAGCTTGGAGGCGACAGGGATTAGTGGCTACACCTTC. Translating gives CASSLEATGISGYTF.